This TCR beta chain was sequenced for a study of regulatory T cells in long-lasting Graves disease (dated by TCRdb to about 2021). At the level of the whole study: Patients with newly diagnosed Graves' disease had been on antithyroid drugs for under 3 months. Peripheral blood TCR sequencing and RNA sequencing compared persistent Graves' disease patients with newly diagnosed Graves' disease patients. The study took place in China and was registered as a clinical trial. TCR sequencing covered some 13 persistent and 20 newly diagnosed Graves' disease patients, approximately 33 samples in total.

The receptor library was made with multiplex PCR. The run used an Illumina HiSeq 4000. To build TCR beta libraries, CDR3 regions were amplified by Arm-PCR using iRepertoire HTBI primers. PCR products were gel purified before sequencing. The authors' pipeline ran thus. Across samples, roughly 60 TRBV and 14 TRBJ segments were identified and used for gene usage analysis of CDR3 amino acid clonotypes. COPE and FqMerger were used to merge filtered high-quality paired reads into contigs. BLAST was used to align contigs to IMGT TRBV, TRBD and TRBJ reference genes, with CDR3 defined following IMGT. Highly expanded clones were defined as clonotypes with a frequency above 0.1%. Repertoire diversity was measured by Shannon entropy, and V-J evenness by the Gini coefficient. Clonotypes shared by more than one individual were considered public. TCRdb reworked the public reads: Q25 trimming with fastp, MiXCR clone assembly, productive beta chains retained. A single entry per CDR3 protein holds the most common genes and DNA from its merged rows. TCRdb, not the authors, supplied the V and J calls. For this sample the table gives about 460,000 distinct CDR3 sequences, of which 14% were detected only once. About 15% of the sample is taken by the ten largest.

Trimming takes 4 bases off V and 3 bases off J; junction bases not matched to a gene: 8. The CDR3 holds 14 amino acids from the cysteine to the phenylalanine. Only the CDR3 region is kept as DNA, spanning 42 bases read in frame from base 1. Looking up the germline V gene (reference sequence) yields CDR1 GTSNPN and CDR2 SVGIG. Concerning this clonotype: The antigen it recognizes is unknown. Base quality data are lacking; no much larger clone is found one base away.

What the research found in general, with its limitations: Peripheral blood alone was examined, since thyroid tissue, which constituted the primary lesion, could not be accessed. A larger number of public clonotypes was shared among persistent patients (about 2,700) than among newly diagnosed patients (roughly 970). As a limitation, the authors acknowledged that the small sample size may reduce accuracy. Sequencing and analysis were limited to the TCR beta chain. Preferential use of TRBV28, TRBJ1-2 and TRBJ2-5 was observed in persistent disease, whereas TRBV20-1 and TRBJ2-1 were favored in newly diagnosed disease. Lower TCR Shannon entropy and fewer highly expanded clones were observed in persistent Graves' disease patients than in newly diagnosed patients, which suggested clonal expansion.

This sample's time point label indicates: newly diagnosed GD, antithyroid drugs for less than 3 months. For both TCR sequencing and RNA sequencing, RNA was extracted from PBMCs using TRIzol. The diagnosis of Graves' disease followed American Thyroid Association guidelines. Patients for the study were recruited at an endocrinology department in Xi'an, China. Each patient gave roughly 10 milliliters of peripheral blood, collected in an EDTA anticoagulant tube. Ficoll Paque Plus density gradient separation was used to isolate PBMCs, and no further T cell sorting was done. RNA quality was checked with an Agilent 2100 Bioanalyzer and agarose gel, and concentration with a NanoDrop 2000. These data also formed part of another study, on T cells in Graves' hyperthyroidism and ophthalmopathy. As the second publication notes: A patient counted as having stable Graves' hyperthyroidism if no progression to ophthalmopathy occurred over 18 months of follow-up. Hyperthyroidism patients were newly diagnosed, had a disease duration of under 2 months, and were aged 18 to 65 years. Exclusion was applied to patients with uncontrolled infections, other autoimmune diseases, pregnancy or lactation. Diagnoses were based on clinical symptoms, serum thyroxine and TRAb, thyroid ultrasound and orbital computed tomography. For the first round of RT-PCR on the TCR CDR3, the HTBI primer set was used together with the Qiagen OneStep RT-PCR kit. Most expanded thyroid clonotypes (frequency above 0.001) were also detected in blood, suggesting blood repertoires may reflect thyroid immune responses. A 13 V-J signature model separated ophthalmopathy from stable hyperthyroidism, with 87.88% sensitivity and about 81% specificity in cross-validation and 80%/75% in testing. In validation, progression to ophthalmopathy was predicted by the model with 70% to 71% sensitivity and 72.22% specificity, a median of approximately 6.5 months before onset. To identify distinguishing TCR V-J signatures, a discovery cohort of about a hundred patients was used, comprising some 43 with Graves' ophthalmopathy and 57 with stable Graves' hyperthyroidism. Prospective prediction of ophthalmopathy was tested in an independent validation cohort of 18 hyperthyroidism patients and 15 to 17 patients who later progressed to ophthalmopathy. For training and testing, the 100 or so patients in the discovery cohort were randomly divided in a 7:3 ratio. Thyroid tissue and blood T-cell repertoires from about 6 Graves' hyperthyroidism patients were also compared in the study. Once sampling was done, hyperthyroidism patients were given methimazole at a starting dose of 30 mg daily, whereas ophthalmopathy patients were given high-dose intravenous methylprednisolone. The libraries were constructed in a second round of multiplex PCR and then size-selected and purified. The libraries were sequenced on an Illumina HiSeq2000 using paired-end 100 bp reads. SOAPnuke was used to process the raw data, throwing out any read that contained adapters or uncalled bases, had a mean Phred below 15, or lacked an exact constant-primer or identifier match. High-quality paired reads were merged using COPE v1.2.5, and each unique nucleotide sequence was defined as a clonotype. Clonotypes were aligned to IMGT TRBV, TRBD and TRBJ reference segments using MiTCR v1.1. The analysis included only V-J combinations with a frequency above 0.0001, which together covered 99% to 99.2% of the repertoires. The TCS score was defined as F50 (clonal expansion) divided by E x V (chaos), with BLOSUM62-based TCRdist calculated between CDR3 peptides within each V-J. Welch's t-statistics and random forest reduced around 520 V-J features to fewer than 15, which were used in a naive Bayes classifier (R e1071). No statistical method was used to set the sample size in advance, and investigators knew the group allocation. According to the paper, TCR Vbeta CDR3 sequencing was carried out on over 130 peripheral blood samples, which came from around 43 ophthalmopathy, under 85 hyperthyroidism and approximately 17 progressor patients.

The sequence joins TRBV30 to TRBJ1-2; TRBD1 fits 7 bases in the junction. The sample in question was peripheral blood mononuclear cells (PBMCs), obtained at new diagnosis, from a patient treated with antithyroid drugs. This TCR was recovered from a woman aged 45-59 years with Graves disease. Donor details come from another sample of the same person, matched by shared clones. The nucleotides read TGTGCCTGGATACCGGGACAGTCATACTATGGCTACACCTTC. The translation is CAWIPGQSYYGYTF.